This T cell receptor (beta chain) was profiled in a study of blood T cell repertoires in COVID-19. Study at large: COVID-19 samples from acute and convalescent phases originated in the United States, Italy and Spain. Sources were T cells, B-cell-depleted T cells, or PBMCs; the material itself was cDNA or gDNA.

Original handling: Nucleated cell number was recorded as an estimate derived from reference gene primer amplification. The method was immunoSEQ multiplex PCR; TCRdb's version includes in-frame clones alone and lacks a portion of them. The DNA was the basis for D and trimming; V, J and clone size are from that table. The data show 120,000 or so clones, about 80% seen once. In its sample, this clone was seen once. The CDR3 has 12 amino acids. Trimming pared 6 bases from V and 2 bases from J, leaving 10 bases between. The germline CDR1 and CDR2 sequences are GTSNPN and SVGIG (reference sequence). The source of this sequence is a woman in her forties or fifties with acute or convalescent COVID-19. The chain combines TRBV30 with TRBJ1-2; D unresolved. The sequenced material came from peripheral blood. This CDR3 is CACHVRNYGYTF. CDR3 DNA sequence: TGTGCCTGCCACGTACGGAACTATGGCTACACCTTC.